This T cell receptor beta chain appears in the sequencing data of a study of Graves' ophthalmopathy and Graves' hyperthyroidism. This clonotype was picked up one time. Antigen specificity is unknown. Amplification from RNA transcripts yielded the TCR beta CDR3 regions. HTBI-primed RT-PCR formed the first round, and a multiplex PCR formed the second. MiXCR was run by TCRdb on the multiplex PCR reads, yielding one entry per CDR3 protein. The top ten clones hold around 4% of a sample with about 550,000 distinct CDR3 sequences, approximately 35% of them seen once. The ends were cut back, 5 bases at V and 0 bases at J, with 8 bases in the middle. Germline assignment: CDR1 SEHNR and CDR2 FQNEAQ (reference sequence). The CDR3 has 15 amino acids. Broader study findings: Most thyroid clonotypes with frequency above 0.001 were detected in blood too.

People with hyperthyroidism were aged 18 to 65 and newly diagnosed, under 2 months' duration. None of the included patients had other autoimmune diseases, uncontrolled infections, pregnancy or lactation, as these led to exclusion. This chain links TRBV7-9 with TRBJ2-6; D call uncertain. Sequenced sample: peripheral blood or thyroid tissue (not recorded which). The TCR was taken from an adult man with Graves' hyperthyroidism. The CDR3 here is CASSTCCSGANVLTF. CDR3 sequence (DNA): TGTGCCAGCAGCACCTGCTGCTCTGGGGCCAACGTCCTGACTTTC.